These 3 T cell receptor beta chains originate from one sample sequenced in a study of T cell changes during pregnancy in multiple sclerosis. Method: immunoSEQ multiplex PCR; TCRdb's copy keeps in-frame clones and lacks some. The data show about 80,000 clones, 85% to 95% seen once. This sample comprised CD4+ T cells from peripheral blood mononuclear cells, obtained before pregnancy. The receptor source for this set is a female donor with multiple sclerosis, enrolled in a pregnancy study.

The chain links TRBV6-5 to TRBJ2-3; D is uncertain. The CDR3 is 13 residues long. Germline CDR1 and CDR2: MNHEY and SVGAGI. V shed 10 bases and J shed 0 bases, with 11 bases lying between them. The CDR3 DNA reads TGTGCCATATCCTCTCCTAGCACAGATACGCAGTATTTT. Protein: CAISSPSTDTQYF.

The chain uses TRBV2 and TRBJ1-1, with a tentative D call TRBD1 (6 bases). The CDR3 totals 18 residues. Germline V lookup: CDR1 SNHLY, CDR2 FYNNEI. V lost 4 bases and J 5 bases, leaving 26 bases between the germline ends. The CDR3 spells CASSALLGRGASGTEAFF. In DNA, the CDR3 is TGTGCCAGCAGTGCCCTCCTCGGGCGGGGGGCATCAGGTACTGAAGCTTTCTTT.

The rearrangement joins TRBV7-2 to TRBJ1-4; perhaps TRBD1 as D (6 bases). V lost 5 bases and J lost 13, with 14 bases in between. The CDR3 length is 12 residues. CDR1 is SGHTA and CDR2 is FQGNSA in the germline V gene. The CDR3 loop is CASSPSGGGLFF. The CDR3 coding sequence is TGTGCCAGCAGCCCCTCGGGAGGGGGACTGTTTTTT.